This TCR beta chain was sequenced in a study of spatial heterogeneity in lung cancer. General observations from the study: In tumors, expanded intratumoral alpha and beta TCR counts tracked mutation counts.

Trimming took off 3 bases at V and 4 bases at J, with 12 bases between the two ends. The CDR3 covers 14 residues. CDR1 and CDR2 from the germline V gene are SQVTM and ANQGSEA. Time point described: sample taken at primary tumor resection. The roughly 79 donors had untreated early-stage non-small cell lung cancer. Sequencing was performed on whole RNA extracted from tumor and nontumor lung tissue, or from frozen PBMC, and the material was left unsorted. TCRdb itself ran the 5' RACE reads through MiXCR, one entry per CDR3 protein. The table shows 20,000 to 25,000 distinct CDR3 sequences, with around 6.6% occurring only once. The sample holds many counts of this clonotype. Its antigen is currently unknown.

The rearrangement joins TRBV29-1 to TRBJ2-2; no reliable D call. This receptor was taken from a male donor with early-stage non-small cell lung cancer. The material was lung tumor tissue, obtained at surgery. Here the CDR3 reads CSVDGGKGTGELFF. The CDR3 coding sequence is TGCAGCGTTGACGGCGGCAAAGGCACCGGGGAGCTGTTTTTT.